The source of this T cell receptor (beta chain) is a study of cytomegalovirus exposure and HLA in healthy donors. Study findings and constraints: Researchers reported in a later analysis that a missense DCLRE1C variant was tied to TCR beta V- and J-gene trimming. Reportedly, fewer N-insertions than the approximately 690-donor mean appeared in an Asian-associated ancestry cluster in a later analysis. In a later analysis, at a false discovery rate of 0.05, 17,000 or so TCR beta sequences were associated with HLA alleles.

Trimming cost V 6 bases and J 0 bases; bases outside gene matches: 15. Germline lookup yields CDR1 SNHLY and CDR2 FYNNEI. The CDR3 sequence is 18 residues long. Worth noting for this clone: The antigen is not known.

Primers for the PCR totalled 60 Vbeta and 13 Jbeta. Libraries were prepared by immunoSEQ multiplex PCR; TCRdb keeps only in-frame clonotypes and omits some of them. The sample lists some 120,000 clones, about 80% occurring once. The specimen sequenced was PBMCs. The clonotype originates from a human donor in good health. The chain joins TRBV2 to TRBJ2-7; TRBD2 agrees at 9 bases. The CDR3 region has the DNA TGTGCCAGCAGCGAAACGGGACTAGCCATAAGGAGCTCCTACGAGCAGTACTTC. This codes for CASSETGLAIRSSYEQYF.